A selection of T cell receptor beta chains follows, all from one sample in a study of cytomegalovirus exposure and HLA in healthy donors. TCRdb keeps only in-frame clones here, not all; method: immunoSEQ multiplex PCR. The sample consists of 100,000 to 150,000 clones, around 75% of them appearing once. Material for sequencing was PBMCs. The receptors were gathered from a woman in her 40s in good health and CMV-seropositive. Each CDR3 is given with its conserved first and last residue. Fields, in order: clone size, J gene, D gene, V gene, CDR3 DNA, CDR3 protein. A D gene is named only where the DNA matches it firmly. Not all rows give a size; the values are once, few, many and, for expanded clones, a class.

clone_size: .; j_call: TRBJ2-7; d_call: .; v_call: TRBV5-1; cdr3_nt: TGCGCCAGCAGCTTGTCCCAGGGTAAGGTCGAGCAGTACTTC; cdr3_aa: CASSLSQGKVEQYF
clone_size: .; j_call: TRBJ2-6; d_call: .; v_call: TRBV6-4; cdr3_nt: TGTGCCAGCAGTGACAATGCAGGCTCTGGGGCCAACGTCCTGACTTTC; cdr3_aa: CASSDNAGSGANVLTF
clone_size: .; j_call: TRBJ2-3; d_call: TRBD2; v_call: TRBV4-3; cdr3_nt: TGCGCCAGCAGCCAAGATGGTCCTAGCGGGGAGTCAGATACGCAGTATTTT; cdr3_aa: CASSQDGPSGESDTQYF
clone_size: few; j_call: TRBJ2-3; d_call: .; v_call: TRBV7-3; cdr3_nt: TGTGCCAGCAGCTCTAGCACTATGGCAGATACGCAGTATTTT; cdr3_aa: CASSSSTMADTQYF
clone_size: .; j_call: TRBJ2-5; d_call: TRBD2; v_call: TRBV19; cdr3_nt: TGTGCCAGTAGTTCAGCTAGCGGACAAGAGACCCAGTACTTC; cdr3_aa: CASSSASGQETQYF
clone_size: .; j_call: TRBJ2-7; d_call: .; v_call: TRBV6-5; cdr3_nt: TGTGCCAGCAGTTACTCATACCGGGACTTAACCTACGAGCAGTACTTC; cdr3_aa: CASSYSYRDLTYEQYF
clone_size: .; j_call: TRBJ2-1; d_call: TRBD2; v_call: TRBV2; cdr3_nt: TGTGCCAGCAGAGCAGGTCCGGGGGGTCAGTTCTTC; cdr3_aa: CASRAGPGGQFF
clone_size: .; j_call: TRBJ1-1; d_call: .; v_call: TRBV25-1; cdr3_nt: TGTGCCAGCAGGCATACAGAGAACACTGAAGCTTTCTTT; cdr3_aa: CASRHTENTEAFF
clone_size: .; j_call: TRBJ1-5; d_call: .; v_call: TRBV2; cdr3_nt: TGTGCCAGCAGTGACCAGGCAGATCATCAGCCCCAGCATTTT; cdr3_aa: CASSDQADHQPQHF
clone_size: .; j_call: TRBJ1-1; d_call: .; v_call: TRBV4-3; cdr3_nt: TGCGCCAGCAGCCTGATGGGACAAAACACTGAAGCTTTCTTT; cdr3_aa: CASSLMGQNTEAFF
clone_size: .; j_call: TRBJ2-2; d_call: .; v_call: TRBV18; cdr3_nt: TGTGCCAGCTCACCATCGGGCACCGGGGAGCTGTTTTTT; cdr3_aa: CASSPSGTGELFF
clone_size: once; j_call: TRBJ2-3; d_call: .; v_call: TRBV4-2; cdr3_nt: TGTGCCAGCAGCCAAGATCGGCGGGATACGCAGTATTTT; cdr3_aa: CASSQDRRDTQYF
clone_size: .; j_call: TRBJ2-1; d_call: TRBD2; v_call: TRBV5-1; cdr3_nt: TGCGCCAGCAGCTTAAGCGGGAGAAGCTTCATTGAGCAGTTCTTC; cdr3_aa: CASSLSGRSFIEQFF
clone_size: .; j_call: TRBJ1-1; d_call: TRBD1; v_call: TRBV9; cdr3_nt: TGTGCCAGCAGCGTAGGGGGACAGGGGAACACTGAAGCTTTCTTT; cdr3_aa: CASSVGGQGNTEAFF
clone_size: .; j_call: TRBJ1-4; d_call: .; v_call: TRBV30; cdr3_nt: TGTGCCTGGAGTGTACAGGGCAGGGTAGGAGAAAAACTGTTTTTT; cdr3_aa: CAWSVQGRVGEKLFF
clone_size: .; j_call: TRBJ1-1; d_call: TRBD1; v_call: TRBV28; cdr3_nt: TGTGCCAGTCGACAGGGACCCGAAGCTTTCTTT; cdr3_aa: CASRQGPEAFF
clone_size: few; j_call: TRBJ2-5; d_call: .; v_call: TRBV4-3; cdr3_nt: TGCGCCAGCAGCCAAGAGGGGGTTGGGGGGGCGGGTCAAGAGACCCAGTACTTC; cdr3_aa: CASSQEGVGGAGQETQYF
clone_size: few; j_call: TRBJ1-2; d_call: .; v_call: TRBV7-2; cdr3_nt: TGTGCCAGCGTATACAGGCAATCTAACTATGGCTACACCTTC; cdr3_aa: CASVYRQSNYGYTF
clone_size: .; j_call: TRBJ2-7; d_call: .; v_call: TRBV10-3; cdr3_nt: TGTGCCATCAGTGATGAGGGTGGGTGGTTGGGCGAGCAGTACTTC; cdr3_aa: CAISDEGGWLGEQYF
clone_size: .; j_call: TRBJ2-2; d_call: .; v_call: TRBV30; cdr3_nt: TGTGCCTGGAGTGCAGGGTTGAACACCGGGGAGCTGTTTTTT; cdr3_aa: CAWSAGLNTGELFF
clone_size: once; j_call: TRBJ2-2; d_call: TRBD2; v_call: TRBV30; cdr3_nt: TGTGCCTGGGCCGGGACTAGCAACACCGGGGAGCTGTTTTTT; cdr3_aa: CAWAGTSNTGELFF
clone_size: .; j_call: TRBJ1-1; d_call: .; v_call: TRBV6-4; cdr3_nt: TGTGCCAGCAGTGAGACAGAGAACACTGAAGCTTTCTTT; cdr3_aa: CASSETENTEAFF
clone_size: .; j_call: TRBJ1-6; d_call: .; v_call: TRBV20-1; cdr3_nt: TGCAGTGCTACGACCGGAGGCCCCCTCCACTTT; cdr3_aa: CSATTGGPLHF
clone_size: .; j_call: TRBJ2-5; d_call: TRBD1; v_call: TRBV6-5; cdr3_nt: TGTGCCAGCAGTACCGGACAGGGAGAGACCCAGTACTTC; cdr3_aa: CASSTGQGETQYF
clone_size: .; j_call: TRBJ2-3; d_call: TRBD2; v_call: TRBV5-4; cdr3_nt: TGTGCCAGCAGCCTAAGACTAGCGGGGGGGTTGGGCACAGATACGCAGTATTTT; cdr3_aa: CASSLRLAGGLGTDTQYF
clone_size: .; j_call: TRBJ1-2; d_call: .; v_call: TRBV19; cdr3_nt: TGTGCCAGTAGTGTCGCCAACGGGGAGGGTTATGGCTACACCTTC; cdr3_aa: CASSVANGEGYGYTF
clone_size: .; j_call: TRBJ2-3; d_call: .; v_call: TRBV10-3; cdr3_nt: TGTGCCATCAGTTCCCATAGAGGGCATTCAGATACGCAGTATTTT; cdr3_aa: CAISSHRGHSDTQYF
clone_size: .; j_call: TRBJ2-7; d_call: TRBD2; v_call: TRBV4-2; cdr3_nt: TGTGCCAGCAGCCAAGCCGGGACTAGCGGGGGTACCTACGAGCAGTACTTC; cdr3_aa: CASSQAGTSGGTYEQYF
clone_size: few; j_call: TRBJ1-4; d_call: .; v_call: TRBV6-6; cdr3_nt: TGTGCCAGCACGATCGGGACTAATGAAAAACTGTTTTTT; cdr3_aa: CASTIGTNEKLFF
clone_size: once; j_call: TRBJ1-1; d_call: .; v_call: TRBV2; cdr3_nt: TGTGCCAGCACCTCGGTGGAGCGCACGACTGAAGCTTTCTTT; cdr3_aa: CASTSVERTTEAFF